This T cell receptor beta chain was obtained from a study of identical twins. CDR1 is SGHNT, CDR2 YENEEA, per germline. This CDR3 spans 11 amino acids. With V trimmed by 5 bases and J by 12 bases, 4 bases remained unmatched. Each CDR3 protein is one row after TCRdb ran MiXCR on the 5' RACE reads. The sample carries more than 250,000 distinct CDR3 sequences, about 8.9% recorded once. The sample was also reused in another study, on yellow fever vaccine responses in identical twins.

The V call is TRBV11-3, the J call TRBJ2-1; 7 positions agree with TRBD2. The sample comprised memory (CD45RO+) T cells sorted from blood. The sequence derives from a woman aged 18-29 years in good health. As DNA, the CDR3 is TGTGCCAGCAGCCCGGGACTACCGCAGTTCTTC. Residues: CASSPGLPQFF.